The present T cell receptor beta chain was sequenced within a study of tissue T cells after allogeneic stem cell transplantation. Study results and limitations: Only a limited share of tissue TCRs appeared in blood or spleen. Sampling depth was limited, and the cohort was small and clinically varied.

Time point of the sample: mouse harvest day 7 after allogeneic transplant. The graft held 10^6 splenic CD5+ T cells and 10^7 T-cell-depleted bone marrow cells. Turning to this clone: Its antigen is unidentified. The germline and genes are mouse ones. The read comes to an end 1 residue before the CDR3 does, leaving the germline J gene to fill in the end.

TCRdb's copy holds only in-frame clones and misses some; the assay was immunoSEQ multiplex PCR. The data show approximately 1,900 clones, with roughly 54% seen just once and nearly 25% held by the top ten. The V segment lost 2 bases and the J segment 1 base; nucleotides outside the gene matches: 1. The germline gives CDR1 NSQYPW, CDR2 LRSPGD (reference sequence). The CDR3 runs to 15 residues. The rearrangement joins TRBV1 to TRBJ2-1; TRBD1 agrees at 8 bases. The TCR originated in a female BALB/c mouse given C57BL/6 T cells with graft-versus-host disease after an allogeneic hematopoietic cell transplant. The sample taken for sequencing was spleen. The CDR3 reads CTCSARQGNYAEQFF. The CDR3 DNA, read in part, is TGCACCTGCAGTGCAAGACAGGGGAACTATGCTGAGCAGTTC.